Each of the 21 T cell receptor beta chains below was sequenced from the same sample in a study of blood T cell repertoires in COVID-19. The method was immunoSEQ multiplex PCR; TCRdb's version includes in-frame clones alone and lacks a portion of them. Of 96,000 or so clones detected, over 75% appear once; the ten largest clones hold around 3%. The material sequenced was peripheral blood. The receptors come from a woman older than 75 with acute or convalescent COVID-19.

The count of this clone is one. This sequence joins TRBV7-9 and TRBJ2-2, with 7 bases lining up with TRBD2. Per germline, CDR1 SEHNR and CDR2 FQNEAQ (reference sequence). The junction had 9 bases not matched to a gene; V was cut back by 4 bases and J by 1 base. CDR3 length: 17 amino acids. Written as DNA, the CDR3 is TGTGCCAGCAGCTCGGACTTGCTAGCGGTGAACACCGGGGAGCTGTTTTTT. Amino acids: CASSSDLLAVNTGELFF.

V gene TRBV18 combines with J gene TRBJ2-6; TRBD2 is a possible D gene (5 bases). The CDR3 contains 17 residues. CDR1 KGHSH and CDR2 LQKENI come from the germline V gene. Between the trimmed V and J ends, which lost 6 bases and 0 bases, there was a span of 15 bases. CDR3 sequence (DNA): TGTGCCAGCTCGCCTCGCAGCGGAAACTCTGGGGCCAACGTCCTGACTTTC. This encodes CASSPRSGNSGANVLTF.

This chain joins TRBV30 and TRBJ1-2; TRBD1 matches at 8 bases. The CDR3 spans 12 residues. Germline loops: CDR1 GTSNPN, CDR2 SVGIG (reference sequence). The trim removed 4 bases at V and 4 bases at J, leaving 2 bases unmatched. CDR3 in amino acids: CAWTTGGYGYTF. The CDR3 DNA reads as TGTGCCTGGACCACAGGGGGCTATGGCTACACCTTC.

The CDR3 DNA follows: TGCGCCAGCAGCCACGGACTAGCGGGGGGGCTTTCCTACGAGCAGTACTTC. Its protein is CASSHGLAGGLSYEQYF. This rearrangement joins TRBV5-1 to TRBJ2-7, with 15 positions matching TRBD2. The CDR3 has 17 residues. Germline values: CDR1 SGHRS, CDR2 YFSETQ. Losses at the gene ends were 4 bases for V and 1 base for J; bases not matched to a gene: 6.

The chain uses TRBV4-1 and TRBJ2-1, with TRBD2 as a possible D gene (5 bases). In germline, CDR1 is MGHRA, CDR2 YSYEKL. Trimming pared 4 bases from V and 5 bases from J, leaving 12 bases between. CDR3 length: 14 amino acids. The DNA for the CDR3 is TGCGCCAGCAGCCTGCTTGAGGGAGACAATGAGCAGTTCTTC. It encodes CASSLLEGDNEQFF.

This chain uses TRBV28 with TRBJ2-5, with a weak D call TRBD2 (5 bases). The CDR3 is 14 amino acids. Germline CDR1 is MDHEN and CDR2 is SYDVKM. With 7 bases removed from V and 4 bases from J, the gap between germline ends came to 16 bases. In DNA form, the CDR3 reads TGTGCCAGCACCTCGGGGTTAGGGCGAGAGACCCAGTACTTC. It translates to CASTSGLGRETQYF. Combining the CDR3 with reference TRBV28 and TRBJ2-5 gives the whole variable domain DVKVTQSSRYLVKRTGEKVFLECVQDMDHENMFWYRQDPGLGLRLIYFSYDVKMKEKGDIPEGYSVSREKKERFSLILESASTNQTSMYLCASTSGLGRETQYFGPGTRLLVL.

The J gene is TRBJ2-2, the V gene TRBV7-9; a possible D gene is TRBD1 (5 bases). CDR1 is SEHNR, CDR2 FQNEAQ, per germline (reference sequence). Trimming took 5 bases from V and 4 from J, leaving 14 bases between them. The CDR3 has 15 amino acids. For the CDR3, the DNA is TGTGCCAGCAGCCTTGGTCGACAGTTCACCGGGGAGCTGTTTTTT. The encoded protein is CASSLGRQFTGELFF.

CDR3 DNA: TGTGCCAGCAGCTTACCAGTGGGGGGTTACAATGAGCAGTTCTTC. Translating it yields CASSLPVGGYNEQFF. The chain has TRBV7-9 and TRBJ2-1, with a tentative D call TRBD2 (6 bases). The CDR3 totals 15 residues. Germline V gene data show CDR1 as SEHNR and CDR2 as FQNEAQ (reference sequence). V was pared by 2 bases and J by 4 bases, with 12 bases between.

The rearrangement joins TRBV7-2 to TRBJ2-3; 7 bases fit TRBD2. The germline gives CDR1 SGHTA, CDR2 FQGNSA. Trimming cost V 5 bases and J 4 bases; bases outside gene matches: 3. The CDR3 has 13 residues. In DNA form, the CDR3 reads TGTGCCAGCAGCAGCACTAGCGCAGATACGCAGTATTTT. Translated, it gives CASSSTSADTQYF.

V gene TRBV2 combines with J gene TRBJ1-1, with D maybe TRBD1 (6 bases). CDR1 is SNHLY and CDR2 is FYNNEI in the germline V gene. CDR3 size: 13 residues. The CDR3 DNA sequence: TGTGTCAAAGTCGGGGGGGCGAGCACTGAAGCTTTCTTT. Protein: CVKVGGASTEAFF.

The chain carries TRBV29-1 and TRBJ1-1; 9 bases are shared with TRBD1. The CDR3 runs to 14 residues. Looked up from germline, CDR1 is SQVTM and CDR2 is ANQGSEA. V was clipped by 3 bases and J by 3 bases; unmatched bases: 5. Here the CDR3 DNA reads TGCAGCGTTGATTGGGACAGGGTCGACACTGAAGCTTTCTTT. It translates to CSVDWDRVDTEAFF.

The genes are TRBV28 and TRBJ1-6, with 7 bases identical to TRBD1. With V trimmed by 0 bases and J by 7 bases, 3 bases remained unmatched. Germline V gives CDR1 MDHEN, CDR2 SYDVKM. The CDR3 totals 15 residues. The CDR3 DNA is TGTGCCAGCAGTTTATGGACAGGGACCAATTCACCCCTCCACTTT. This codes for CASSLWTGTNSPLHF. The full variable domain, in which reference TRBV28 and TRBJ1-6 provide the parts outside the CDR3, is DVKVTQSSRYLVKRTGEKVFLECVQDMDHENMFWYRQDPGLGLRLIYFSYDVKMKEKGDIPEGYSVSREKKERFSLILESASTNQTSMYLCASSLWTGTNSPLHFGNGTRLTVT.

This sequence joins TRBV30 and TRBJ2-5; 7 nucleotides agree with TRBD2. Unmatched junction bases numbered 9, after V lost 3 bases and J lost 5 bases. The CDR3 covers 14 residues. The germline V gene encodes CDR1 GTSNPN and CDR2 SVGIG (reference sequence). CDR3 sequence: CAWRSRGWTETQYF. The DNA for the CDR3 is TGTGCCTGGAGGTCGCGGGGGTGGACTGAGACCCAGTACTTC.

This rearrangement joins TRBV7-2 to TRBJ2-1, with D possibly being TRBD2 (6 bases). The CDR3 contains 15 residues. The germline V gene encodes CDR1 SGHTA and CDR2 FQGNSA. Trimming cost V 5 bases and J 4 bases, with 15 bases left between them. CDR3 nucleotide sequence: TGTGCCAGCAGCCAAGAGCGGGCAGCTTACAATGAGCAGTTCTTC. It yields the protein CASSQERAAYNEQFF.

This chain links TRBV5-4 with TRBJ2-3; 7 bases are a match to TRBD1. CDR3 length: 14 residues. The germline V gene encodes CDR1 SGHNT and CDR2 YYREEE (reference sequence). J gave up 4 bases and V 0 bases, and 2 bases lay outside the gene matches. CDR3 loop: CASSLDQGADTQYF. The CDR3 nucleotides read TGTGCCAGCAGCTTGGATCAGGGGGCAGATACGCAGTATTTT.

The chain uses TRBV6-5 and TRBJ1-1; D remains ambiguous. Germline CDR1 and CDR2: MNHEY and SVGAGI. V was cut by 7 bases and J by 2 bases, with 11 bases left in between. The CDR3 totals 13 residues. The CDR3 protein is CASTVIGNTEAFF. DNA for the CDR3: TGTGCCAGCACCGTGATCGGTAACACTGAAGCTTTCTTT.

This chain links TRBV7-9 with TRBJ2-1; the D is unclear. The CDR3 loop spans 13 amino acids. V lost 2 bases and J lost 7, with 9 bases in between. Germline V gives CDR1 SEHNR, CDR2 FQNEAQ (reference sequence). In DNA form, the CDR3 reads TGTGCCAGCAGCTTACGAGGTCTGAATGAGCAGTTCTTC. This sequence encodes CASSLRGLNEQFF.

The chain is built from TRBV7-2 and TRBJ2-5; D possibly corresponds to TRBD2 (6 bases). The CDR3 is made up of 14 amino acids. The germline CDR1 and CDR2 sequences are SGHTA and FQGNSA. Trimming left V 3 bases short and J 4 bases short, with 12 bases between. The CDR3 DNA follows: TGTGCCAGCAGCTTGGGGGGTTTTTTAGAGACCCAGTACTTC. It codes for CASSLGGFLETQYF. The full variable domain, rest sourced from reference TRBV7-2 and TRBJ2-5, is GAGVSQSPSNKVTEKGKDVELRCDPISGHTALYWYRQSLGQGLEFLIYFQGNSAPDKSGLPSDRFSAERTGGSVSTLTIQRTQQEDSAVYLCASSLGGFLETQYFGPGTRLLVL.

This clone was observed once. This chain connects TRBV2 to TRBJ1-4; D gene unclear. The germline V and J ends were trimmed by 3 bases and 4 bases, with 9 bases remaining between them. The CDR3 length is 14 residues. Germline V gene lookup returns CDR1 SNHLY and CDR2 FYNNEI. The CDR3 region has the DNA TGTGCCAGCAGTGAGCGGCAGTTTAATGAAAAACTGTTTTTT. It is translated as CASSERQFNEKLFF.

The chain recombines TRBV7-3 with TRBJ2-7, with 9 nucleotides matching TRBD1. Trimming cost V 2 bases and J 3 bases; bases outside gene matches: 5. The CDR3 contains 15 residues. Germline V gene sequence: CDR1 SGHTA, CDR2 FQGTGA. The CDR3 DNA sequence: TGTGCCAGCAGCTTATACGCGGGACAGGGCTACGAGCAGTACTTC. This encodes CASSLYAGQGYEQYF. The full variable domain, its missing parts supplied by reference TRBV7-3 and TRBJ2-7, is GAGVSQTPSNKVTEKGKYVELRCDPISGHTALYWYRQSLGQGPEFLIYFQGTGAADDSGLPNDRFFAVRPEGSVSTLKIQRTERGDSAVYLCASSLYAGQGYEQYFGPGTRLTVT.

This clone was seen only a few times. The CDR3 spells CASSQETIRGLAPIYNEQFF. The CDR3 bases are TGCGCCAGCAGCCAAGAGACTATTAGGGGACTAGCACCGATCTACAATGAGCAGTTCTTC. The chain links TRBV4-3 to TRBJ2-1; 9 bases line up with TRBD2. The V gene's germline CDR1 is LGHNA and CDR2 YSLEER. The CDR3 length is 20 residues. The V gene end was trimmed by 0 bases and the J gene end by 3 bases; junction bases not matched to a gene: 15.